The TCR beta chain under discussion was sequenced for a study of T cells in localized non-small cell lung cancer. Whole-study findings and limits: Turning up in adjacent lung were a median around 60 of the top 100 tumor clones.

Comments on this clone: Its antigen is not known.

Germline V gene lookup returns CDR1 SEHNR and CDR2 FQNEAQ (reference sequence). Trimming cost V 2 bases and J 12 bases, with 16 bases left between them. The CDR3 covers 14 residues. Assay: immunoSEQ multiplex PCR; the TCRdb copy retains only in-frame clones and omits some. The table lists tens of thousands of clones, about nine tenths of them singletons, with about 2.5% in the top ten. The origin of this receptor is a female donor older than 55 with stage I squamous cell lung carcinoma. The chain links TRBV7-9 to TRBJ1-4; D remains ambiguous. Sequenced here: peripheral blood, sampled before any cancer treatment. The CDR3 region is CASSLPRGLEELFF. Here the CDR3 DNA reads TGTGCCAGCAGCTTACCGCGAGGGCTTGAGGAACTGTTTTTT.